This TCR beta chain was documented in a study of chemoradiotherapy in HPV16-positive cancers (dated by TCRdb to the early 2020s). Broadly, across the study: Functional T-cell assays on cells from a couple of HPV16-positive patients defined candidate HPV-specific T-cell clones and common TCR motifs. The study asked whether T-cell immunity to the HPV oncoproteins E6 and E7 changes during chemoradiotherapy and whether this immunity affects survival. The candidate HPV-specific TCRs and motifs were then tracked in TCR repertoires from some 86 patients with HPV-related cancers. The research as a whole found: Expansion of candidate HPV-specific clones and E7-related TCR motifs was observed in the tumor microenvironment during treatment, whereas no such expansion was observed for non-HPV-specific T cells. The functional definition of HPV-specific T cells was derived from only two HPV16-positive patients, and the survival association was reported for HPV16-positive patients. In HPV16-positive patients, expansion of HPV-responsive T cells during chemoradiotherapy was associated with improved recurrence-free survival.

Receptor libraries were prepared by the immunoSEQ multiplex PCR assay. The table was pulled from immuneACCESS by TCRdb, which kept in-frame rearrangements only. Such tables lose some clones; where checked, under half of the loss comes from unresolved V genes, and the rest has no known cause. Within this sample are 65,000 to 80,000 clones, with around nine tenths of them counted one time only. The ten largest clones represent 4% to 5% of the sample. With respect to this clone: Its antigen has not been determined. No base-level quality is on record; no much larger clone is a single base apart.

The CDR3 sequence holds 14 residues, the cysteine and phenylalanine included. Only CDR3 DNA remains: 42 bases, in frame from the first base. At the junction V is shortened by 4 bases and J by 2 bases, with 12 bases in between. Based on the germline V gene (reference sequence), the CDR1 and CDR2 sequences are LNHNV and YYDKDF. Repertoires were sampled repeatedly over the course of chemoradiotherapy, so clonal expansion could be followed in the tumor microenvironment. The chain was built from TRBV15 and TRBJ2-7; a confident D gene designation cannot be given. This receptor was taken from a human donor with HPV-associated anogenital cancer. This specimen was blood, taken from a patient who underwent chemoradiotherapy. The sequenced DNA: TGTGCCACCAGCACCAGCCACAACCCCTACGAGCAGTACTTC. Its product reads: CATSTSHNPYEQYF.